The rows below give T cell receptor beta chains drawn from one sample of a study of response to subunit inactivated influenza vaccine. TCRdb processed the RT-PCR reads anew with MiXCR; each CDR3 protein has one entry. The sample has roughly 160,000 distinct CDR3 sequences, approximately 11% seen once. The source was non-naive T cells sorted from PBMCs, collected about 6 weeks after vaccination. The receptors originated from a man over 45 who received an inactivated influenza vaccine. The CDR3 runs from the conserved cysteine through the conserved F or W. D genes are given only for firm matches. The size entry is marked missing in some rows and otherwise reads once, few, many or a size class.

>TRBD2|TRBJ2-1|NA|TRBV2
TGTGCCAGCAGTAGCGGGAGGCAGGGGCTCCTCAAGCGGGACGGCAATGAGCAGTTCTTC
CASSSGRQGLLKRDGNEQFF
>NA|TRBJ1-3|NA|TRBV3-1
TGTGCCAGCAGCCCCGCGGAGGGAAACACCATATATTTT
CASSPAEGNTIYF
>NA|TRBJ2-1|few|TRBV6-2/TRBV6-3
TGTGCCAGCAGCCGGGGTGGGAGAGGCGAGCAGTTCTTC
CASSRGGRGEQFF
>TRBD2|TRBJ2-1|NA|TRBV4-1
TGCGCCAGCAGCCTCCAAGGACTAGCGGGACCCTACAATGAGCAGTTCTTC
CASSLQGLAGPYNEQFF
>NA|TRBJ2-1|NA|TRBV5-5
TGTGCCAGCAGCTTTGAGGTTATGTACAATGAGCAGTTCTTC
CASSFEVMYNEQFF
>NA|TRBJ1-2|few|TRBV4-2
TGTGCCAGCAGCCAAGCTTCCGGGGGTGCTGACTATGGCTACACCTTC
CASSQASGGADYGYTF
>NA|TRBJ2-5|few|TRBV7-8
TGTGCCAGCAGCCTAGGGCCAGCGACTGCCAGGGAGACCCAGTACTTC
CASSLGPATARETQYF
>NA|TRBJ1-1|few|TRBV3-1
TGTGCCAGCAGCCAGGCGAATATAGAAGCTTTCTTT
CASSQANIEAFF
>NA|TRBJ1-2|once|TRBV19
TGTGCCGGTAAATCTAACTATGGCTACACCTTC
CAGKSNYGYTF
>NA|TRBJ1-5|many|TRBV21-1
TGTGCCAGCAGCAAAGCCGGAGGGGAAGCTCAGCCCCAGCATTTT
CASSKAGGEAQPQHF
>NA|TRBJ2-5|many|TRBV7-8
TGTGCCAGCAGCGGGGACATTCGGGCCAAGGCCCAGTACTTC
CASSGDIRAKAQYF
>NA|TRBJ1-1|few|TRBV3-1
TGTGCCAGCAGCCCCGGGCAGGCGACTGAAGCTTTCTTT
CASSPGQATEAFF
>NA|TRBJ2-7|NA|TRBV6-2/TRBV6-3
TGTGTCAGCAGTGACGACTACGAGCAGTACTTC
CVSSDDYEQYF
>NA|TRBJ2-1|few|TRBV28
TGTGCCAGCAGCCGTGGCAGCAACATTGGAAATGAGCAGTTCTTC
CASSRGSNIGNEQFF
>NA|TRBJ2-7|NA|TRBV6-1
TGTGCCAGCAGTGAAGCGGGTGCCAGGGGCGAGCAGTACTTC
CASSEAGARGEQYF
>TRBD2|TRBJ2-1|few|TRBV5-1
TGCGCCAGCAGCTTGGGAGGACTAGCGGTTTACAATGAGCAGTTCTTC
CASSLGGLAVYNEQFF
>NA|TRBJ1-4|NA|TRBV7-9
TGTGCCAGCAGCGATGACCTAACTAATGAAAAACTGTTTTTT
CASSDDLTNEKLFF
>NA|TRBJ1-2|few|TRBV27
TGTGCCAGCAGTTTAAGAGAGGGCTATGGCTACACCTTC
CASSLREGYGYTF
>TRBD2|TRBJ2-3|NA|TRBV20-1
TGCAGTGCTAGATCAGCGGGACTAGCGGCTCCACGGGGTACGCAGTATTTT
CSARSAGLAAPRGTQYF
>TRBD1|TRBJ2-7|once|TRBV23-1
TGCGCCAGTAGAATGAGGACAGGGCACCTCTACGAGCAGTACTTC
CASRMRTGHLYEQYF
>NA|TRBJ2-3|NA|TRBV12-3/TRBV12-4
TGTGCCAGCAGTTTACGGCTAGCAGCGCAGTATTTT
CASSLRLAAQYF
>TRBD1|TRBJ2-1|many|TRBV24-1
TGTGCCACCAGTGATCTGGGACAGGGGGCGGATGAGCAGTTCTTC
CATSDLGQGADEQFF
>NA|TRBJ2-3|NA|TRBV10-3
TGTGCCATCAGTGAATCCCAGGGGCGGACAGATACGCAGTATTTT
CAISESQGRTDTQYF
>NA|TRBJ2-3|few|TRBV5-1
TGCGCCAGCAGCTTTAAGGGGTCCCCCACAGATACGCAGTATTTT
CASSFKGSPTDTQYF
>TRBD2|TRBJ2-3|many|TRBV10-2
TGCGCCAGCAGTGTACTAGCGGGAGATACTAGCACAGATACGCAGTATTTT
CASSVLAGDTSTDTQYF
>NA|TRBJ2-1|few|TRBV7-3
TGTGCCAGCAGCTTAACCCCGATTAGCGGCAGGAGCTCCTACAATGAGCAGTTCTTC
CASSLTPISGRSSYNEQFF
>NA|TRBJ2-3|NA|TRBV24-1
TGTGCCACCAGAAGTTCGGCCTACACAGATACGCAGTATTTT
CATRSSAYTDTQYF
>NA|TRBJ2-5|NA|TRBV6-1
TGTGCCAGCAGTGAGGGGGCCGCAGCCAGGGAGACCCAGTACTTC
CASSEGAAARETQYF
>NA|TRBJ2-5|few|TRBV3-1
TGTGCCAGCAGCCAAGCCTCCGGGACACCACAAGAGACCCAGTACTTC
CASSQASGTPQETQYF
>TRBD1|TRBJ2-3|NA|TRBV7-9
TGTGCCAGCAGCCTAAGCGGGACAGGGAGCACAGATACGCAGTATTTT
CASSLSGTGSTDTQYF
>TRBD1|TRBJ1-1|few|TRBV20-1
TGCAGTGCCAGAGGACAGGGAGGAAGAAACACTGAAGCTTTCTTT
CSARGQGGRNTEAFF
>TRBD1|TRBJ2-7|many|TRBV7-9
TGTGCCAGCAGCCTGGGACAGGGGCTCTCCTACGAGCAGTACTTC
CASSLGQGLSYEQYF
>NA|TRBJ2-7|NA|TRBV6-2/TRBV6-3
TGTGCCAGCAGACGGGGACAAACCTACGAGCAGTACTTC
CASRRGQTYEQYF
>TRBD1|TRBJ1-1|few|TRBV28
TGTGCCAGCAGTCGCAGGGGGCTGAACACTGAAGCTTTCTTT
CASSRRGLNTEAFF
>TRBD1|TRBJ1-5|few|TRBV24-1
TGTGCCACCAGTGATCACCGGACAGGAAGCAATCAGCCCCAGCATTTT
CATSDHRTGSNQPQHF
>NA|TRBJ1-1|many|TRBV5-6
TGTGCCAGCAGCTTGGAGGGTAACCTAGGGAACACTGAAGCTTTCTTT
CASSLEGNLGNTEAFF
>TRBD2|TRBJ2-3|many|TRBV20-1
TGCAGTGCTAGACTAGCGGGGGGTCTGGATACGCAGTATTTT
CSARLAGGLDTQYF
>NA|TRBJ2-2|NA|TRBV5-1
TGCGCCAGCAGCTCAAACAGGGCGGGCACCGGGGAGCTGTTTTTT
CASSSNRAGTGELFF
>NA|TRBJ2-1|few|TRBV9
TGTGCCAGCAGCCCTCGCCCGACAGCTTCCAATGAGCAGTTCTTC
CASSPRPTASNEQFF
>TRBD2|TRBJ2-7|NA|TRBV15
TGTGCCACCAGCAGAGATCTAGCGGGGGGCTACGAGCAGTACTTC
CATSRDLAGGYEQYF
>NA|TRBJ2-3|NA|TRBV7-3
TGTGCCAGCAGCTCTGGGGCGGGCACAGATACGCAGTATTTT
CASSSGAGTDTQYF
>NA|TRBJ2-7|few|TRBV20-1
TGCAGTGCTAGAGTCCCAGGGAGGTACGAGCAGTACTTC
CSARVPGRYEQYF
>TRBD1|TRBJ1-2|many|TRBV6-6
TGTGCCAGCAGTCCGAGGACAGGGAGGGGCTACACCTTC
CASSPRTGRGYTF
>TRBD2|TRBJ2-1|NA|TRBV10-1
TGCGCCAGCAGCCTCGGACTAGCGGGGGCGGGGGAGCAGTTCTTC
CASSLGLAGAGEQFF
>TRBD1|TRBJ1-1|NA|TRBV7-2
TGTGCCAGCAGCCGCCGAGGACAGGGGGCGCTTTTCTTT
CASSRRGQGALFF
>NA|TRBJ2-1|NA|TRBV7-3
TGTGCCAGCAGCCTATCCGGGCCCCCTAGGCCTCGAGGGATGTTTAATGAGCAGTTCTTC
CASSLSGPPRPRGMFNEQFF
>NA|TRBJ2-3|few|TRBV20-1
TGCAGTGCGATGACAGGGAGGGGAGGAGATACGCAGTATTTT
CSAMTGRGGDTQYF
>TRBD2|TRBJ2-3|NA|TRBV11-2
TGTGCCAGCAGCCATTGGGAGGGGCCAGATACGCAGTATTTT
CASSHWEGPDTQYF
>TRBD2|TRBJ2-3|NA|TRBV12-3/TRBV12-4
TGTGCCAGCAGTAGCGGGGGTCTTACAGATACGCAGTATTTT
CASSSGGLTDTQYF
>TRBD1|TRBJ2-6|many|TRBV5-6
TGTGCCAGCACCAAGACAGGGACCGGGGCCAACGTCCTGACTTTC
CASTKTGTGANVLTF
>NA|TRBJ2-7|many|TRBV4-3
TGCGCCAGCAGCCAAGATGTCGGCTACGAGCAGTACTTC
CASSQDVGYEQYF
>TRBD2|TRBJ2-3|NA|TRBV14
TGTGCCAGCAGCCCCCCCTGGGGGAGGGAGCTCACAGATACGCAGTATTTT
CASSPPWGRELTDTQYF
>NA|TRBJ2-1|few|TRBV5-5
TGTGCCAGCAGCTTCCCCCATGGCAATGAGCAGTTCTTC
CASSFPHGNEQFF
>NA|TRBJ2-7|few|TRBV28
TGTGCCAGCAGTTTATCCGGAGGGGGCCGAGGGGAGCAGTACTTC
CASSLSGGGRGEQYF
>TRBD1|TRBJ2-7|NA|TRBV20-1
TGCAGTGCTGCTGCCCGACAGGGGCTAAATTACGAGCAGTACTTC
CSAAARQGLNYEQYF
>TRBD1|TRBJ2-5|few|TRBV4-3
TGCGCCAGCAGCCAAGATTTGGACAGGCTAGAGACCCAGTACTTC
CASSQDLDRLETQYF
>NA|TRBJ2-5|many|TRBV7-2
TGTGCCAGCAGCTTACGTTGGGGAGAGACCCAGTACTTC
CASSLRWGETQYF
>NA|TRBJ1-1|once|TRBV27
TGTGCCAGCAGTTCCAGGGAAAGGAACACTGAAGCTTTCTTT
CASSSRERNTEAFF
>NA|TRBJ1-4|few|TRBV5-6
TGTGCCAGCAGGCGACTGGGGGAAAAACTGTTTTTT
CASRRLGEKLFF
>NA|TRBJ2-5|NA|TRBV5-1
TGCGCCAGCAGCCGCAGCGGGCGAGTAGAAGAGACCCAGTACTTC
CASSRSGRVEETQYF